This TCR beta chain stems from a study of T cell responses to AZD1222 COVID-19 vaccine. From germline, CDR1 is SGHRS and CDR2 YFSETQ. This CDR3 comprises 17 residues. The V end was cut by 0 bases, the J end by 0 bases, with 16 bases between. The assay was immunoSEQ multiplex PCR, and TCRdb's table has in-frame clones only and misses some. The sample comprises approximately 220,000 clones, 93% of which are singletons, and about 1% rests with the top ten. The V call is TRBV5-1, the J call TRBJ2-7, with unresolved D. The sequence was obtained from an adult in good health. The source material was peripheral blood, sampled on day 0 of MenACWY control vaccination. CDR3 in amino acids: CASSLAFGQSSSYEQYF. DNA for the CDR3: TGCGCCAGCAGCTTGGCCTTCGGGCAGTCGTCCTCCTACGAGCAGTACTTC. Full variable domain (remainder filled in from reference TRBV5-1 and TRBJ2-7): KAGVTQTPRYLIKTRGQQVTLSCSPISGHRSVSWYQQTPGQGLQFLFEYFSETQRNKGNFPGRFSGRQFSNSRSEMNVSTLELGDSALYLCASSLAFGQSSSYEQYFGPGTRLTVT.